The entry that follows covers one T cell receptor beta chain sequence. V shed 9 bases and J shed 1 base, with 9 bases lying between them. This CDR3 has 12 residues. Germline V lookup: CDR1 MNHEY, CDR2 SVGAGI. The source of the sample is a study of CD8 T cell repertoires and HIV-1 epitope variants. Clones were sequenced by immunoSEQ multiplex PCR, and TCRdb holds only the in-frame ones, with some missing. The sample consists of about 95,000 clones, roughly four fifths of them appearing once. The sequence was obtained from a male donor with HIV. The rearrangement uses TRBV6-5 and TRBJ1-1; tentatively, D is TRBD1 (5 bases). The sample was uncultured baseline CD8+ T cells from peripheral blood mononuclear cells (PBMCs). CDR3 amino acids: CASTGPNTEAFF. As DNA, the CDR3 is TGTGCCAGTACGGGGCCGAACACTGAAGCTTTCTTT.